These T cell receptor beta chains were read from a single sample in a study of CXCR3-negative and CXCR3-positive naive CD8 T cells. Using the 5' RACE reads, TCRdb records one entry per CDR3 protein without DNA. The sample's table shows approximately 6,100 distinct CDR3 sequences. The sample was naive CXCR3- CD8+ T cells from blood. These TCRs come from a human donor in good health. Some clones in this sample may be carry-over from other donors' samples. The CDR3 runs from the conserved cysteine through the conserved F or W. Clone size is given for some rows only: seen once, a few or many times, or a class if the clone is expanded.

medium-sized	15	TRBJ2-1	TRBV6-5	CASSYGVADYNEQFF
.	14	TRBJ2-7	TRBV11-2	CASSFGASFYEQYF
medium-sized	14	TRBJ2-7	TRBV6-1	CASSEGGTNNEQYF
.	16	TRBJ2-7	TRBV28	CASSLVPGLAGPEQYF
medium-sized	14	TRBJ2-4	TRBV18	CASSPSRGGDIQYF
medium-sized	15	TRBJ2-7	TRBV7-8	CASSLSSGITYEQYF
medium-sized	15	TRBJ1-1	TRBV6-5	CASSYSGTGHTEAFF
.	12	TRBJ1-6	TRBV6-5	CATPGQGSPLHF
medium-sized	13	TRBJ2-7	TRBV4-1	CASSRQTGDEQYF
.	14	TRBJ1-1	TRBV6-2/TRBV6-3	CASTPGTGTTEAFF
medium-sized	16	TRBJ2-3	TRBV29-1	CSVEDFGMGDGDTQYF
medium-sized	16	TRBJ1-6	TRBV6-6	CASSYSKGGTRSVLDF
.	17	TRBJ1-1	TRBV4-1	CASSQGTGGSHDTEAFF
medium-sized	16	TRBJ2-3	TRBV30	CAWSVGAGGHTDTQYF
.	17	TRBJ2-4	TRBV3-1	CASSQGKSNLAKNIQYF
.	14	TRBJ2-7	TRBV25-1	CASSEYFASYEQYF
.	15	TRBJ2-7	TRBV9	CASSGPSQGTYEQYF
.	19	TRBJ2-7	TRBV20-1	CSAPNRDRVSSGEPYEQYF
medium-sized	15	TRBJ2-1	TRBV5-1	CASSLGVSSYNEQFF
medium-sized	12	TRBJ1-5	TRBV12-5	CASGISSEPQHF
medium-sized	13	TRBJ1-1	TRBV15	CATRGTGGTEAFF
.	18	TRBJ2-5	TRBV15	CATSREPPETEYQETQYF
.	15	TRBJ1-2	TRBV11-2	CASSFPNRSYYGYTF
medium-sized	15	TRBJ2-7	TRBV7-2	CASSSSTGSSYEQYF
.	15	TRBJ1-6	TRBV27	CASSPSPTGNSPLHF
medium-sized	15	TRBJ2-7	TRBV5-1	CASSSSGGASFEQYF
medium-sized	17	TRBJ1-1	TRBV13	CASSLLGQGSMNTEAFF
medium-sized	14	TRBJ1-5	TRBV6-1	CASRDRGPNQPQHF
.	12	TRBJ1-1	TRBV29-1	CSVPSMNTEAFF
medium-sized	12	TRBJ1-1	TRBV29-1	CSVNDRVLEAFF
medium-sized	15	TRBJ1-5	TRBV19	CASTPMTGGNQPQHF
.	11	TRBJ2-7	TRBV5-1	CASSLMGEQYF
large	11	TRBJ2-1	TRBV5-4	CASSLGNEQFF
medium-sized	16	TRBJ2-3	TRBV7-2	CASRSTGTSGTDTQYF
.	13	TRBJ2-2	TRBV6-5	CASSYSPTGELFF
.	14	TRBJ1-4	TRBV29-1	CSVILGQGDEKLFF
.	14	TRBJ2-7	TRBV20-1	CSVHGGRDSYEQYF
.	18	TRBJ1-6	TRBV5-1	CASSSSGQGASYNSPLHF
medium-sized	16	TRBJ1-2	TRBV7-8	CASSPNPGQINYGYTF
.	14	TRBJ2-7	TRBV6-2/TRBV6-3	CASSYVDPPYEQYF